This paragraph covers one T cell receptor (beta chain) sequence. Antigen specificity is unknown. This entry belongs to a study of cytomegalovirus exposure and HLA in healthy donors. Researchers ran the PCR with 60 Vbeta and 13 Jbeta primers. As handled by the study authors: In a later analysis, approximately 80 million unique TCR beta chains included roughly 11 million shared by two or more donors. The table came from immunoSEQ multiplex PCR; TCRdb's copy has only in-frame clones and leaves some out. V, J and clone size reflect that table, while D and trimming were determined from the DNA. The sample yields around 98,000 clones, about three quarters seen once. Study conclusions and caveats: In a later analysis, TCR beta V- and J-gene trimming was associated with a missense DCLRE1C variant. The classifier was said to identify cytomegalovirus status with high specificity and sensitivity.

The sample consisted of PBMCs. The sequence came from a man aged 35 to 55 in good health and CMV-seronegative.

In nucleotides, the CDR3 is TGTGCCAGCAGCCGCCCGGGACAGGGCCCTATTCACTATGGCTACACCTTC. It specifies CASSRPGQGPIHYGYTF. V usage is TRBV7-9 and J usage is TRBJ1-2; the match to TRBD1 covers 9 bases. CDR3 size: 17 residues. CDR1 and CDR2 (germline): SEHNR, FQNEAQ (reference sequence). Germline trimming cut 5 bases from V and 3 bases from J; bases unmatched to any gene: 13.